The source of this TCR beta chain is a study of T cells in Graves' hyperthyroidism and ophthalmopathy. It was uncontrolled infection, other autoimmune disease, pregnancy or lactation that excluded patients. Diagnostic assessment was based on clinical symptoms, serum thyroxine and TRAb, thyroid ultrasound and orbital computed tomography. Blood was drawn at first hyperthyroidism diagnosis, before any ophthalmopathy symptoms. PBMCs were obtained from about 10 ml fresh peripheral blood. RNA transcripts yielded amplified TCR beta CDR3 regions. When the TCR CDR3 underwent first-round RT-PCR, the HTBI primer set was used. TCRdb reanalysed the multiplex PCR reads using MiXCR and keeps one entry per CDR3 protein. Of 550,000 to 650,000 distinct CDR3 sequences in the sample, approximately 13% were seen once. The sequenced material came from blood. This clonotype was obtained from a woman aged 30 to 39 with Graves' hyperthyroidism that later progressed to Graves' ophthalmopathy.

This chain's CDR3 is CASSPFVAVSSYNEQFF. CDR3 sequence (DNA): TGCGCCAGCAGCCCATTCGTAGCGGTTAGCTCCTACAATGAGCAGTTCTTC. The gene calls are TRBV4-3 and TRBJ2-1; D possibly corresponds to TRBD2 (6 bases). Trimming took 4 bases from V and 0 from J, leaving 16 bases between them. Germline-derived CDR1 and CDR2 are LGHNA and YSLEER. The CDR3 contains 17 residues.